These T cell receptor beta chains were read from a single sample in a study of shared clonotypes between healthy human individuals. TCRdb's copy holds only in-frame clones and misses some; the assay was immunoSEQ multiplex PCR. The sample has about 2 million clones, about 95% seen once. The sequenced sample consisted of naive CD8+ T cells sorted from blood. The receptors were sampled from a man aged 18 to 35 in good health. Each CDR3 is given with its conserved first and last residue. A D gene is named only where the DNA matches it firmly. Only some rows state a clone size, as once, few, many or a class for expanded clones.

>TRBJ2-7|once|TRBD1|TRBV5-1
TGCGCCAGCAGCCAAACCCCCGGGACAGCAGCCTACGAGCAGTACTTC
CASSQTPGTAAYEQYF
>TRBJ2-5|.|TRBD1|TRBV6-1
TGTGCCAGCAGTGAACGGCAGGGGGATTGGGAGACCCAGTACTTC
CASSERQGDWETQYF
>TRBJ2-1|.|.|TRBV7-8
TGTGCCAGCAGTTCCTTAGGCGGGACTTACAATGAGCAGTTCTTC
CASSSLGGTYNEQFF
>TRBJ1-3|once|.|TRBV30
TGTGCCGGGACCTCTGGAAACACCATATATTTT
CAGTSGNTIYF
>TRBJ2-2|once|TRBD1|TRBV2
TGTGCCAGCAGCGGCACAGGGGGTAACACCGGGGAGCTGTTTTTT
CASSGTGGNTGELFF
>TRBJ2-3|.|.|TRBV6-5
TGTGCCAGCAAGGGGGGTGGCACAGATACGCAGTATTTT
CASKGGGTDTQYF
>TRBJ2-7|.|TRBD2|TRBV7-2
TGTGCCAGCAGCCCGGGACTAGCGGGCTACGAGCAGTACTTC
CASSPGLAGYEQYF
>TRBJ2-7|once|.|TRBV2
TGTGCCAGCAGTGGCGGACAGTCTTATGAGCAGTACTTC
CASSGGQSYEQYF
>TRBJ1-2|.|.|TRBV18
TGTGCCAGCTCACCACCGGGGACCCGAACAAACTATGGCTACACCTTC
CASSPPGTRTNYGYTF
>TRBJ2-7|.|TRBD2|TRBV4-2
TGTGCCAGCAGCCAACCTACGCCGGGACTAGCGGTCTACGAGCAGTACTTC
CASSQPTPGLAVYEQYF
>TRBJ1-3|.|.|TRBV28
TGTGCCAGCAGTTTCGGTTGGGGGGGGACTGGAAACACCATATATTTT
CASSFGWGGTGNTIYF